The text below deals with one TCR beta chain. The data stem from a study of blood T cell repertoires in COVID-19. Study information: From the United States, Italy and Spain came samples of acute and convalescent COVID-19. In each case, the material was cDNA or gDNA derived from T cells, B-cell-depleted T cells, or PBMCs.

The V and J ends lost 3 bases and 0 bases respectively, with 11 bases between them. Per germline, CDR1 KGHSH and CDR2 LQKENI. The CDR3 length is 16 residues. Under the authors' procedure: Amplification with reference gene primers provided the estimates of nucleated cell counts. TCRdb's copy holds only in-frame clones and misses some; the assay was immunoSEQ multiplex PCR. D and trimming come from the DNA, and the V and J calls and clone size come from that table. The sample consists of under 150,000 clones, around 86% of them appearing once. Sequenced input: peripheral blood. This TCR came from a woman aged 45-60 years who had recovered from COVID-19. The rearrangement uses TRBV18 and TRBJ2-2; tentative D call: TRBD2 (6 bases). Written as DNA, the CDR3 is TGTGCCAGCTCACCGCGGGGAACGGCGAACACCGGGGAGCTGTTTTTT. Translating gives CASSPRGTANTGELFF.